The 5 T cell receptor beta chains presented below share a single source sample, sequenced in a study of OX40 agonist ivuxolimab in advanced cancers. Generated by immunoSEQ multiplex PCR, the TCRdb table keeps only in-frame clones and is missing some. In the table there are about 28,000 clones, 80% of which are singletons. This specimen was CD4+ or CD8+ T cells sorted from blood, taken in a trial of the OX40 agonist ivuxolimab. The source is an adult with an advanced solid tumor such as melanoma, head and neck, liver or kidney cancer.

The DNA for the CDR3 is TGTGCCAGCAGCCTAGGAGCTTATGCAGGGGGCGATGGCTACACCTTC. Translated: CASSLGAYAGGDGYTF. The chain employs TRBV7-9 and TRBJ1-2; 8 nucleotides line up with TRBD1. Germline V lookup: CDR1 SEHNR, CDR2 FQNEAQ (reference sequence). The CDR3 length is 16 residues. Trimming removed 5 bases from V and 6 bases from J; junction bases left unmatched: 14.

This clone was picked up a small number of times. This chain's CDR3 is CASRGGQGAVYGYTF. The CDR3 DNA is TGTGCCAGCAGGGGGGGACAGGGGGCAGTCTATGGCTACACCTTC. This chain connects TRBV5-4 to TRBJ1-2; 12 nucleotides align to TRBD1. From germline, CDR1 is SGHNT and CDR2 YYREEE (reference sequence). The CDR3 sequence is 15 residues long. With V trimmed by 5 bases and J by 4 bases, 6 bases remained unmatched.

The chain recombines TRBV5-5 with TRBJ2-7; D remains ambiguous. The germline gives CDR1 SGHKS, CDR2 YYEKEE (reference sequence). V lost 0 bases, J lost 2 bases, and 6 bases lay in between. The CDR3 length is 13 residues. CDR3: CASSLDRAYEQYF. The CDR3 DNA reads as TGTGCCAGCAGCTTGGACAGAGCCTACGAGCAGTACTTC.

This clone has a single count. At the DNA level, this CDR3 is encoded by other sequences in the same sample as well. The chain has TRBV29-1 and TRBJ1-1; D possibly corresponds to TRBD1 (6 bases). V dropped 6 bases and J dropped 3 bases, with 11 bases sitting between them. The length of the CDR3 is 12 residues. From germline, CDR1 is SQVTM and CDR2 ANQGSEA. The CDR3 DNA reads TGCAGCGTCCAACAGGGATACACTGAAGCTTTCTTT. Protein: CSVQQGYTEAFF.

The V call is TRBV12-5, the J call TRBJ2-7; 7 bases match TRBD1. Germline V gene lookup returns CDR1 LGHNT and CDR2 FRNRAP. This CDR3 has 15 amino acids. The V and J ends lost 5 bases and 4 bases, in that order; junction bases with no gene match: 11. The CDR3 spells CASGLEDRFWYEQYF. The CDR3, as DNA: TGTGCTAGTGGTCTCGAGGACAGGTTTTGGTACGAGCAGTACTTC.